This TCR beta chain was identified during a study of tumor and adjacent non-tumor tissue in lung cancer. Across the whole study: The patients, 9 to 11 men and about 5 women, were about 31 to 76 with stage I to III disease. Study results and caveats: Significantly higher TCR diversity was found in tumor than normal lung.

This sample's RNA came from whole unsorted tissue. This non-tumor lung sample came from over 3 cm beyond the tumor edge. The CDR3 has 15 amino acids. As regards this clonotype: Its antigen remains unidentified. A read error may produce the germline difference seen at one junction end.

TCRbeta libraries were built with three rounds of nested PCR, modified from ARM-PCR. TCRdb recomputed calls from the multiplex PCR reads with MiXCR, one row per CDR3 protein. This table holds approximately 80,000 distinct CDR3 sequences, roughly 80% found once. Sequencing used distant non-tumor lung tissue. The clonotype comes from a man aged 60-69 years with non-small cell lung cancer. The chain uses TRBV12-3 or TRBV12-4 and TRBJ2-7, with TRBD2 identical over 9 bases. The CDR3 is CTSSLSAGGGYEQYF. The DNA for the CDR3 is TGTACCAGCAGTTTAAGTGCGGGAGGGGGCTACGAGCAGTACTTC.